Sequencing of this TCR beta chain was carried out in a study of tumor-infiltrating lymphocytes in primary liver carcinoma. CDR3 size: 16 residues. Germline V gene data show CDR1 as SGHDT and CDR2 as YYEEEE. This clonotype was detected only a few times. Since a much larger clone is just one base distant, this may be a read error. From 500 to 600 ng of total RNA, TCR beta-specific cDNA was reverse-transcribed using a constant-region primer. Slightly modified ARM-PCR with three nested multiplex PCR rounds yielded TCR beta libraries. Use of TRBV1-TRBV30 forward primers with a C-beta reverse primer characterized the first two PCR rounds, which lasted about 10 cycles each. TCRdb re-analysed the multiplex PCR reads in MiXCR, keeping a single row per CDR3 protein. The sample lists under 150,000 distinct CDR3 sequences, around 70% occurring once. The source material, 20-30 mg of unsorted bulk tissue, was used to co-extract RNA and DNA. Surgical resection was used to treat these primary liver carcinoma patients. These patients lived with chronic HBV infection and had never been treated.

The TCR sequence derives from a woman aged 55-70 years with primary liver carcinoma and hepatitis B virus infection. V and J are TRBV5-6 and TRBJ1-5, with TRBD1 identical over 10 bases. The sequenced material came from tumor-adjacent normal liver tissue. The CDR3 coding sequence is TGTGCCAGCAGCTTGGCCGGGACAGGGGACAATCAGCACCAGCATTTT. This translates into CASSLAGTGDNQHQHF. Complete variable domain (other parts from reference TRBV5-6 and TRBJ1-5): DAGVTQSPTHLIKTRGQQVTLRCSPKSGHDTVSWYQQALGQGPQFIFQYYEEEERQRGNFPDRFSGHQFPNYSSELNVNALLLGDSALYLCASSLAGTGDNQHQHFGDGTRLSIL.